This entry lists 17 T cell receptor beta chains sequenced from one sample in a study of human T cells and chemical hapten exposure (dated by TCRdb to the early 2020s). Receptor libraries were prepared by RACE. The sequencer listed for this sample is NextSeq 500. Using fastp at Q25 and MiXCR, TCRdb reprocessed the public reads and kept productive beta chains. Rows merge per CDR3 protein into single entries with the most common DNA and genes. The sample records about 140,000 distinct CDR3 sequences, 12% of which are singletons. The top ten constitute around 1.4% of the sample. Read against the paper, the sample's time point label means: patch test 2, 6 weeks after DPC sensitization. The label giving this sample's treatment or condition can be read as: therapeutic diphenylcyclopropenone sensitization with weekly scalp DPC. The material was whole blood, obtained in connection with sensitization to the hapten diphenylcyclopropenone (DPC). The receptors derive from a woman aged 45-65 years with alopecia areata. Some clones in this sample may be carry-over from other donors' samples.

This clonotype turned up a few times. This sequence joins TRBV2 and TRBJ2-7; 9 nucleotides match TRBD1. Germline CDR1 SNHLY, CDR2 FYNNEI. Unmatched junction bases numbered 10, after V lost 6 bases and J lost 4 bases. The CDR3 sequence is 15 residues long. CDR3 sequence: CASRGPGTGNYEQYF. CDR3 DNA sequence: TGTGCCAGCAGGGGACCCGGGACAGGGAATTACGAGCAGTACTTC.

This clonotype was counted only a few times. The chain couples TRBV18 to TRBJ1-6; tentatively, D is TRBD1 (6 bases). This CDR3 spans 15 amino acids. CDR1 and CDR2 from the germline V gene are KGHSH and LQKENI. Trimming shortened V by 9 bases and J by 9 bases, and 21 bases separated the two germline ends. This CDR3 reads CASSTTKGGSSPLHF. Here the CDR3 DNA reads TGTGCCAGTTCCACCACAAAAGGGGGGAGTTCACCCCTCCACTTT.

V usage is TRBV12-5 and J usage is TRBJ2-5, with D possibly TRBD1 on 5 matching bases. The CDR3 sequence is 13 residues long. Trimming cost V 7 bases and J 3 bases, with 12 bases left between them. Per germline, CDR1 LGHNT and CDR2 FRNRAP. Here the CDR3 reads CASAQQGKETQYF. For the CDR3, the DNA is TGTGCTAGTGCCCAGCAGGGCAAAGAGACCCAGTACTTC.

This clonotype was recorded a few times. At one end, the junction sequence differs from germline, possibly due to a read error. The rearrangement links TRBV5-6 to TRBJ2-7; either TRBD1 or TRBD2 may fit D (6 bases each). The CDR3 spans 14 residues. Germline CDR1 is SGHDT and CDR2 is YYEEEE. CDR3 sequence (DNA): TGTGCCAGCTGCTTGGGGGGCAGGTGGAACGAGCAGTACTTC. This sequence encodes CASCLGGRWNEQYF.

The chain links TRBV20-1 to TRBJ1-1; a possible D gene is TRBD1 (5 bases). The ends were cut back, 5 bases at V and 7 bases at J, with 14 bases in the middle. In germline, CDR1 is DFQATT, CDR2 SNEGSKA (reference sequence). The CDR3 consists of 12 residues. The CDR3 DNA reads TGCAGTGCTGGGACCCTATGGGGTGAAGCTTTCTTT. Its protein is CSAGTLWGEAFF.

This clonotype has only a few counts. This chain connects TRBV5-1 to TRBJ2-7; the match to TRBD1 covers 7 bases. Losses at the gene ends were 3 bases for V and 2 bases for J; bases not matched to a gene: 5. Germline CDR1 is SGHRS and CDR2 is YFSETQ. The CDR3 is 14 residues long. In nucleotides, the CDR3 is TGCGCCAGCAGCTCATTGGGGACAGCCTACGAGCAGTACTTC. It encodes CASSSLGTAYEQYF.

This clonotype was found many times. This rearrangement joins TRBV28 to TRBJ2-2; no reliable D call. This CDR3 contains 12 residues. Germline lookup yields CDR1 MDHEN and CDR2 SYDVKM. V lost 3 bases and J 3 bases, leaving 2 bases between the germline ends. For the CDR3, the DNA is TGTGCCAGCAGTTTGGACACCGGGGAGCTGTTTTTT. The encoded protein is CASSLDTGELFF. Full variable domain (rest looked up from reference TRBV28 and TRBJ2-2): DVKVTQSSRYLVKRTGEKVFLECVQDMDHENMFWYRQDPGLGLRLIYFSYDVKMKEKGDIPEGYSVSREKKERFSLILESASTNQTSMYLCASSLDTGELFFGEGSRLTVL.

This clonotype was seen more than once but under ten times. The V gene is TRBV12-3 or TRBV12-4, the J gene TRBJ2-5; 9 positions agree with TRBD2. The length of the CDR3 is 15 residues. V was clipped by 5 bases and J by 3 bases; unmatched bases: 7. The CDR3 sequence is CASSPRASGEETQYF. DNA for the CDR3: TGTGCCAGCAGTCCCCGGGCTAGCGGGGAAGAGACCCAGTACTTC.

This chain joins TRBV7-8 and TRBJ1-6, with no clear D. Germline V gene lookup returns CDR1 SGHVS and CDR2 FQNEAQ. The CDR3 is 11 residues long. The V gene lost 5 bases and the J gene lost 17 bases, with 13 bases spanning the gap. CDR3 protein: CASSLEGVFHF. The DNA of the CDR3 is TGTGCCAGCAGCCTTGAGGGCGTCTTCCACTTT. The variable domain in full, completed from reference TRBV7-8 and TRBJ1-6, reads GAGVSQSPRYKVAKRGQDVALRCDPISGHVSLFWYQQALGQGPEFLTYFQNEAQLDKSGLPSDRFFAERPEGSVSTLKIQRTQQEDSAVYLCASSLEGVFHFGNGTRLTVT.

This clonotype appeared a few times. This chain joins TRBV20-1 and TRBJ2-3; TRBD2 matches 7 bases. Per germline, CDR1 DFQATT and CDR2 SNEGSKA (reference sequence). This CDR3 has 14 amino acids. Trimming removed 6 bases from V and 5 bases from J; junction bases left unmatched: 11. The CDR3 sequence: CSATRLGRQDTQYF. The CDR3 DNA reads TGCAGTGCAACTCGGCTCGGGAGGCAAGATACGCAGTATTTT.

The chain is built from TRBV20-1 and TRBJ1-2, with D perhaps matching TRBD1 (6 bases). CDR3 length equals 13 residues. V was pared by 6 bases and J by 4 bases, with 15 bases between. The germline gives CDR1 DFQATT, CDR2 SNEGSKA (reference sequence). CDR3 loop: CSAQRGVSYGYTF. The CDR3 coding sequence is TGCAGTGCCCAGAGGGGGGTTAGCTATGGCTACACCTTC.

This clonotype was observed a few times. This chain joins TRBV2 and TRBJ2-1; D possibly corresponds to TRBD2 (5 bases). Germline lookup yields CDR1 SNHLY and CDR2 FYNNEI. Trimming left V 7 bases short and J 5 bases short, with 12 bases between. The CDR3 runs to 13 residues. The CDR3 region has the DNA TGTGCCAGCACCTTGGACTGGGACAATGAGCAGTTCTTC. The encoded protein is CASTLDWDNEQFF.

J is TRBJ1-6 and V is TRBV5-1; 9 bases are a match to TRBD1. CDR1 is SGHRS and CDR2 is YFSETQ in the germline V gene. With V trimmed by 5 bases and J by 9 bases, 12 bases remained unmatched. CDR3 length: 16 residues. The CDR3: CASRFNSGTGSSPLHF. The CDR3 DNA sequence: TGCGCCAGCAGGTTCAACTCCGGGACAGGGAGTTCACCCCTCCACTTT.

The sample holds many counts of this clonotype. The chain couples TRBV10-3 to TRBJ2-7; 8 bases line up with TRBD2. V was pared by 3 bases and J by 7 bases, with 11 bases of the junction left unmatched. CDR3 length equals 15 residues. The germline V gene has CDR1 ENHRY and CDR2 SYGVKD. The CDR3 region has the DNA TGTGCCATCAGTGATCGGGGGGGCAGTGTGCAGGAGCAGTACTTC. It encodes CAISDRGGSVQEQYF.

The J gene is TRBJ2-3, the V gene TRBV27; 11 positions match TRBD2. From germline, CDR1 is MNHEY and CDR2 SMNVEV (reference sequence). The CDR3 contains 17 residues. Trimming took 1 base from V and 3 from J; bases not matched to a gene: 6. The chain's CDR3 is CASSLWPLAGETDTQYF. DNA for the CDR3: TGTGCCAGCAGTTTATGGCCACTAGCGGGAGAAACAGATACGCAGTATTTT.

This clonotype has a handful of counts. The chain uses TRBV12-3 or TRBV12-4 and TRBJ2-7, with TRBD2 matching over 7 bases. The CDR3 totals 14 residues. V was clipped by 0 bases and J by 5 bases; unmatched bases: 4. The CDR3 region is CASSLAGGPHEQYF. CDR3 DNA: TGTGCCAGCAGTTTAGCGGGAGGGCCCCACGAGCAGTACTTC.

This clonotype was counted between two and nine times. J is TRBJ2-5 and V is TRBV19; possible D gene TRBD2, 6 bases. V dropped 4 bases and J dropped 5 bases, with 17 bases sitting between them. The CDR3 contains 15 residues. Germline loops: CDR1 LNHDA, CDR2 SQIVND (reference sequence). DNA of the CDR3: TGTGCCAGTAGTAGGAGCGGTCGCGGAGGGGAGACCCAGTACTTC. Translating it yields CASSRSGRGGETQYF.